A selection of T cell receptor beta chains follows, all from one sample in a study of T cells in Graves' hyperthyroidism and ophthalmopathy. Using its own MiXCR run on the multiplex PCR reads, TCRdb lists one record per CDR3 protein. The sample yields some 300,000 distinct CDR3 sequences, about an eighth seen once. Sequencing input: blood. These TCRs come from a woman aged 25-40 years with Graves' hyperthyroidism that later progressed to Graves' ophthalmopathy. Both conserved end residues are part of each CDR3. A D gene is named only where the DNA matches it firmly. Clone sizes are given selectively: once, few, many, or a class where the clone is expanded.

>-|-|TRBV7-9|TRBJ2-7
TGTGCCAGCAGCTTCCAGGACAGGAGGGCCTACGAGCAGTACTTC
CASSFQDRRAYEQYF
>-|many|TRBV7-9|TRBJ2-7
TGTGCCAGCAGCTGGAATTACGAGCAGTACTTC
CASSWNYEQYF
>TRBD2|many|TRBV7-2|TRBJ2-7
TGTGCCAGCAGCCGCGATATAGCGGGGAGCTCCTACGAGCAGTACTTC
CASSRDIAGSSYEQYF
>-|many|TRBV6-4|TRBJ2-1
TGTGCCAGCAGTGCTGGGCTAATCGATGAGCAGTTCTTC
CASSAGLIDEQFF
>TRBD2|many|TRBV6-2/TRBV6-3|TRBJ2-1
TGTGCCAGCAGTTACTCCTACACTAGCGGGACGGAGCAGTTCTTC
CASSYSYTSGTEQFF
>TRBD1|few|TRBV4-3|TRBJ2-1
TGCGCCAGCAGCCAAGAGAAACCGGGACAGGGGGCGGGTGAGCAGTTCTTC
CASSQEKPGQGAGEQFF
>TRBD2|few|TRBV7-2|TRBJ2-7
TGTGCCAGCAGCCCCCTGACTAGCGTTAACGAGCAGTACTTC
CASSPLTSVNEQYF
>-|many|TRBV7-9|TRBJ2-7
TGTGCCAGCAGCCCTAGGGGGGGGACCTACGAGCAGTACTTC
CASSPRGGTYEQYF
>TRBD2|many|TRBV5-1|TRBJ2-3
TGCGCCAGCAGCTTCCGGGGACTAGCGGTAGTCCCAGATACGCAGTATTTT
CASSFRGLAVVPDTQYF
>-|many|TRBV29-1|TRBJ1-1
TGCAGCGGCGAAGGTATGAACACTGAAGCTTTCTTT
CSGEGMNTEAFF
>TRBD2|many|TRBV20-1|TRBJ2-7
TGCAGTGCTAGAGGACTAGCGGGAGTTAACGAGCAGTACTTC
CSARGLAGVNEQYF
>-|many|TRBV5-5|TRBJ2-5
TGTGCCAGCAGCTTTCTTAGCGGCCAAGAGACCCAGTACTTC
CASSFLSGQETQYF
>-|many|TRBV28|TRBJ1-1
TGTGCCAGCAGTTTCACAGGATCGAGGACTGAAGCTTTCTTT
CASSFTGSRTEAFF
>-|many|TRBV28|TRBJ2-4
TGTGCCAGCACCCCAAACCGGGACATTCAGTACTTC
CASTPNRDIQYF
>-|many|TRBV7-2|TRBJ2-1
TGTGCCAGCAGCTTTAGGTCCGGTAACAATGAGCAGTTCTTC
CASSFRSGNNEQFF
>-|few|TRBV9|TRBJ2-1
TGTGCCAGCAGCGTAGGGGCAACCTCCTACAATGAGCAGTTCTTC
CASSVGATSYNEQFF
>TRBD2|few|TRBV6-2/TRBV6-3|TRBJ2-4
TGTGCCAGCAGCTCAACTAGCGGGAGGGCCAAAAACATTCAGTACTTC
CASSSTSGRAKNIQYF
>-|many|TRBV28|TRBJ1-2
TGTGCCAGCAGTCGCCCGCAGGGCGTGATCACCTTC
CASSRPQGVITF
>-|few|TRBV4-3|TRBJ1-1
TGCGCCAGCAGCCCTCACTCCACGGAGACTGAAGCTTTCTTT
CASSPHSTETEAFF
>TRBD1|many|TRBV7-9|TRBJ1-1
TGTGCCAGCAGCTCAACCCGGGACAGGGACACTGAAGCTTTCTTT
CASSSTRDRDTEAFF
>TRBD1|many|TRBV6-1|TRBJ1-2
TGTGCCAGCAGTTCCTTAGTGGTTGACAGGGCGCTGGGCTACACCTTC
CASSSLVVDRALGYTF
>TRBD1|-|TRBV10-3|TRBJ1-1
TGTGCCAGCCAGACAGGGGTCATGAACACTGAAGCTTTCTTT
CASQTGVMNTEAFF
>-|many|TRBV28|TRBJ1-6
TGTGCCAGCCGGGACTCGCATAATTCACCCCTCCACTTT
CASRDSHNSPLHF
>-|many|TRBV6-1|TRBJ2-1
TGTGCCAGCAGTGTCGGGTTTAAGACCTCCTACAATGAGCAGTTCTTC
CASSVGFKTSYNEQFF
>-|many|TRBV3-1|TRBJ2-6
TGTGCCAGCAGCCAAGATATCCGGGGGTCCGGGGCCAACGTCCTGACTTTC
CASSQDIRGSGANVLTF
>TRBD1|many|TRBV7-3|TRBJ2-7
TGTGCCAGCAGCTCGGGACAGCTCAACTCCTACGAGCAGTACTTC
CASSSGQLNSYEQYF
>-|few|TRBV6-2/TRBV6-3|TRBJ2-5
TGTGCCAGCAGTGTGGAGATACGGACCCAGTACTTC
CASSVEIRTQYF
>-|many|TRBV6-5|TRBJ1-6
TGTGCCAGCAGTTACTCGAACGGACACACGGCACCCCTCCACTTT
CASSYSNGHTAPLHF
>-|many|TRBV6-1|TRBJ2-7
TGTGCCAGCAGCGACAGGTCTCCCTACGAGCAGTACTTC
CASSDRSPYEQYF
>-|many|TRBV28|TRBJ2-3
TGTGCCAGCAGACAGGCTGGCACAGATACGCAGTATTTT
CASRQAGTDTQYF
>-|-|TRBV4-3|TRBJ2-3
TGCGCCAGCAGCCAAGTTCGGGGAAATACGCAGTATTTT
CASSQVRGNTQYF
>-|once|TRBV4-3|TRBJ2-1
TGCGCCAGCAGCCAAGATATTGGGAGTCGATTTGGTAATGAGCAGTTCTTC
CASSQDIGSRFGNEQFF